Here is one TCR beta chain with its context. V lost 4 bases, J lost 6 bases, and 7 bases stayed unmatched. This CDR3 comprises 15 residues. Germline assignment: CDR1 LNHDA and CDR2 SQIVND (reference sequence). This sample was taken from a study of blood T cell repertoires in COVID-19. Here immunoSEQ multiplex PCR was the method, and the copy in TCRdb shows in-frame clones only, minus some. There are about 200,000 clones in the sample; roughly 90% occur only once, and around 1.6% lies in the top ten. The receptor was derived from a man younger than 35 with active or convalescent COVID-19. Sequencing used peripheral blood. The chain uses TRBV19 and TRBJ2-7; 12 bases map to TRBD1. CDR3 loop: CASSTTGTGGVEQYF. In nucleotides, the CDR3 is TGTGCCAGTAGTACGACCGGGACAGGGGGCGTCGAGCAGTACTTC.